The entry that follows covers one TCR beta chain sequence. Cohorts were assigned according to the clinical history that participants reported. CDR3 size: 14 residues. CDR1 is MDHEN and CDR2 is SYDVKM in the germline V gene. Trimming stripped 3 bases from V and 2 bases from J, with 11 bases between. This sample was included in a study of blood T cell repertoires in COVID-19. Sequenced by immunoSEQ multiplex PCR; TCRdb stores in-frame clones only, minus some. This table holds 400,000 to 450,000 clones, about 92% found once. The chain couples TRBV28 to TRBJ2-7; tentatively, D is TRBD2 (6 bases). The material sequenced was PBMCs or T cells enriched from blood (not recorded which). The receptor was derived from a man between 18 and 35 years old who had recovered from COVID-19. The CDR3 region is CASSFYGEAYEQYF. CDR3 nucleotide sequence: TGTGCCAGCAGTTTTTACGGGGAGGCCTACGAGCAGTACTTC. Together with reference TRBV28 and TRBJ2-7, the CDR3 gives the full variable domain: DVKVTQSSRYLVKRTGEKVFLECVQDMDHENMFWYRQDPGLGLRLIYFSYDVKMKEKGDIPEGYSVSREKKERFSLILESASTNQTSMYLCASSFYGEAYEQYFGPGTRLTVT.